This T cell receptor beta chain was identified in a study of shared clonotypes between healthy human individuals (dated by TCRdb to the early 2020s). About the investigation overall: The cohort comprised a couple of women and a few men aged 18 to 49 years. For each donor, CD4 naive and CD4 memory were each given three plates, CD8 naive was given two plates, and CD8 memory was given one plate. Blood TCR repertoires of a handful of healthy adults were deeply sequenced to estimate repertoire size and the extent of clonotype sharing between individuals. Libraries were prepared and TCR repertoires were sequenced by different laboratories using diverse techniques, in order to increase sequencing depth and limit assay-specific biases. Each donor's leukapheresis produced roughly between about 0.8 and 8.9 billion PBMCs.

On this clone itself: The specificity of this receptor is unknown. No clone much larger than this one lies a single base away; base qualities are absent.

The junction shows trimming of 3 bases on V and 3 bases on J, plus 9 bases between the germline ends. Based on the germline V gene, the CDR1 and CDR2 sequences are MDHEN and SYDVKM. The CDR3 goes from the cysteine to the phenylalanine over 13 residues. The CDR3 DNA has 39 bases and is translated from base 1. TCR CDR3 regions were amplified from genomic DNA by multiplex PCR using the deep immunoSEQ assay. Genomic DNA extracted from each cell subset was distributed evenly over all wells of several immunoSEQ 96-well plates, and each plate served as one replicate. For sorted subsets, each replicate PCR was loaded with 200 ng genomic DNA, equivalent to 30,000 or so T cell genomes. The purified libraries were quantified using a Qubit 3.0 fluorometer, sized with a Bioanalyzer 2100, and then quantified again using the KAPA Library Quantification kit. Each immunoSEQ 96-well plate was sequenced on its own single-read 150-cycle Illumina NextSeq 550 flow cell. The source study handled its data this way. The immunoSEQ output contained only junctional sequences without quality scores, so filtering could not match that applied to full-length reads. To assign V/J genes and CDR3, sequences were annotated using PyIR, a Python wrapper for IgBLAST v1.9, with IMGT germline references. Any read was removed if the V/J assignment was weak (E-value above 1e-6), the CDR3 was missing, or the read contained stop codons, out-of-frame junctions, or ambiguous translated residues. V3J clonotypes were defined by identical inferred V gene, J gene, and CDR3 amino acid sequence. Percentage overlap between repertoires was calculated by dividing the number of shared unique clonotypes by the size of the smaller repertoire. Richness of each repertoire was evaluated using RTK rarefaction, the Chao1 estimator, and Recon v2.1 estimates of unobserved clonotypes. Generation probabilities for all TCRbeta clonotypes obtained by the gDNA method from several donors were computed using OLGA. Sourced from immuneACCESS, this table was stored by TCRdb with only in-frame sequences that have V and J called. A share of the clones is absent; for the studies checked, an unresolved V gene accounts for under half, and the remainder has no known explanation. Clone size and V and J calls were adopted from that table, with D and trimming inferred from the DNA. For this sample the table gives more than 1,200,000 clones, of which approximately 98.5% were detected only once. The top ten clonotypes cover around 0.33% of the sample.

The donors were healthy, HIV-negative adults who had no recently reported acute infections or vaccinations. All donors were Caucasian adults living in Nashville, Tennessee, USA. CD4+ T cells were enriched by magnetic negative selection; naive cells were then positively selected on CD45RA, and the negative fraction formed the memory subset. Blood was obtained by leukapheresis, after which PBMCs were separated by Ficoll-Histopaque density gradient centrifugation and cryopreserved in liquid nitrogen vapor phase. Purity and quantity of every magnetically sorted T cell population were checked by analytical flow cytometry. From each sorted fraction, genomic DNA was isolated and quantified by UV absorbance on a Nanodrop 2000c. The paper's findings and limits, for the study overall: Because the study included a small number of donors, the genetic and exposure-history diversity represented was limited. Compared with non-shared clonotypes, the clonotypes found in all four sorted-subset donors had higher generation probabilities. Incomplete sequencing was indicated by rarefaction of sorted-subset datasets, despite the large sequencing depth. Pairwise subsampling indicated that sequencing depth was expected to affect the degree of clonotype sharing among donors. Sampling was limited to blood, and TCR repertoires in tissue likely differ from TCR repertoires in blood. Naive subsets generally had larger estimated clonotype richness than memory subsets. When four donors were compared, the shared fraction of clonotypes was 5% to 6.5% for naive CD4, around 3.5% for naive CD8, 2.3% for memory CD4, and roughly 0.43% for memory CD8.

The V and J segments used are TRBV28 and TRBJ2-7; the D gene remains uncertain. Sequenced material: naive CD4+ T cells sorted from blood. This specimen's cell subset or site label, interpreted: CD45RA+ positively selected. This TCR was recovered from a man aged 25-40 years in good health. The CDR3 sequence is CASSLAGFYEQYF. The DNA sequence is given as TGTGCCAGCAGTTTGGCAGGCTTCTACGAGCAGTACTTC. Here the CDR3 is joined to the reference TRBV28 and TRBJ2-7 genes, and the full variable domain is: DVKVTQSSRYLVKRTGEKVFLECVQDMDHENMFWYRQDPGLGLRLIYFSYDVKMKEKGDIPEGYSVSREKKERFSLILESASTNQTSMYLCASSLAGFYEQYFGPGTRLTVT.